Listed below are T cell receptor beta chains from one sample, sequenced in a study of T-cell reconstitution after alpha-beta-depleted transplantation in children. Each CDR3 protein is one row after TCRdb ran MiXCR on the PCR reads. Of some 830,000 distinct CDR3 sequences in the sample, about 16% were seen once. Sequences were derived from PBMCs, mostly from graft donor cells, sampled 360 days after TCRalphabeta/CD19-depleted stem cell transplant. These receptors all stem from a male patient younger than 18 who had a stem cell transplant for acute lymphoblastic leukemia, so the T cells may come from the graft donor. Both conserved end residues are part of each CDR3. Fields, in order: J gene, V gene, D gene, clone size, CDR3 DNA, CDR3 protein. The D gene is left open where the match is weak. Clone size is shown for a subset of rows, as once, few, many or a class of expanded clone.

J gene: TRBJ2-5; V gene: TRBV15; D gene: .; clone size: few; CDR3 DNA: TGTGCCACCAGCCCGGACTACCTCCAAGAGACCCAGTACTTC; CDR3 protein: CATSPDYLQETQYF
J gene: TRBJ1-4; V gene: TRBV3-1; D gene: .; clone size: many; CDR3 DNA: TGTGCCAGCAGCCAAGCTACTAATGAAAAACTGTTTTTT; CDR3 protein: CASSQATNEKLFF
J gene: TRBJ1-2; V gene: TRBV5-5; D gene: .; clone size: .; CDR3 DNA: TGTGCCAGCATGAAGACAGAGAACTATGGCTACACCTTC; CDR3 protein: CASMKTENYGYTF
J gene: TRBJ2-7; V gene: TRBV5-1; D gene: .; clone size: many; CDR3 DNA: TGCGCCAGCAGCTTGGAGGTATCCCACGAGCAGTACTTC; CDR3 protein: CASSLEVSHEQYF
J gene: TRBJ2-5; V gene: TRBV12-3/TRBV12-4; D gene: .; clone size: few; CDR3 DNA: TGTGCCAGCGGACGAACACGGCAAGAGACCCAGTACTTC; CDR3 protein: CASGRTRQETQYF
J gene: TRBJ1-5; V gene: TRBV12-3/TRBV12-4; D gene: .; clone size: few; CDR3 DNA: TGTGCCAGCAGTTTATACCCAGGCCCCCCAAATCAGCCCCAGCATTTT; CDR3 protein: CASSLYPGPPNQPQHF
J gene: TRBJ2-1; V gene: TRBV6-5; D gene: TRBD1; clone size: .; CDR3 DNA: TGTGCCAGCAGTTACTCCGGGACAGGGGCGTCCCCTGGCAATGAGCAGTTCTTC; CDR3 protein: CASSYSGTGASPGNEQFF
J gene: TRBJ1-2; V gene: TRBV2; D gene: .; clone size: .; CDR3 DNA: TGTGCCAGTCAAAATGGCGGGAACTATGGCTACACCTTC; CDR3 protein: CASQNGGNYGYTF
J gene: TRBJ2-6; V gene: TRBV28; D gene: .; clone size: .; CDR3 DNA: TGTGCCAGCAGTCCCCCCCCAGGGGCAGGGGCCAACGTCCTGACTTTC; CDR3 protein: CASSPPPGAGANVLTF
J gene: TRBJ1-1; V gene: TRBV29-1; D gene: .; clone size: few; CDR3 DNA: TGCAGCGTTCTCATCCTAGTGGGAGCTGAAGCTTTCTTT; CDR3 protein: CSVLILVGAEAFF
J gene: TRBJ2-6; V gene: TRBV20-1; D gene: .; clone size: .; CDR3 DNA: TGCAGTGCTAGTAACACCAGGGGGGCCAGGCACAGGGTTTTCACTAGCTCTGGGGCCAACGTCCTGACTTTC; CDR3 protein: CSASNTRGARHRVFTSSGANVLTF
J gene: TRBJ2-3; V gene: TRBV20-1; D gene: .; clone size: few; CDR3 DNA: TGCAGTGCTAATGACAGATCAGATACGCAGTATTTT; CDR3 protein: CSANDRSDTQYF
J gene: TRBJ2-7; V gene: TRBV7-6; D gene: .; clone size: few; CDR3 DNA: TGTGCCAGCAGTTGGGGGGACTCATCCTACGAGCAGTACTTC; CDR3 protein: CASSWGDSSYEQYF
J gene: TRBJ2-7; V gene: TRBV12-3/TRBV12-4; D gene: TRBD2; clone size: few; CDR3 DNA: TGTGCCAGCAGTCCGATAGCGGGAAGGTACGAGCAGTACTTC; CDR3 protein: CASSPIAGRYEQYF
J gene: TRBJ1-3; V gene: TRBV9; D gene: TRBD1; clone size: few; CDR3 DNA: TGTGCCAGCAGCGTAGAGACAGGGGGCACTGGAAACACCATATATTTT; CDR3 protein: CASSVETGGTGNTIYF
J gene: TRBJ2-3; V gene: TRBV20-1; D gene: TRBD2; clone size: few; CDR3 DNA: TGCAGTGCTAGTCCTGCCAGCGGGACGGATACGCAGTATTTT; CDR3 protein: CSASPASGTDTQYF
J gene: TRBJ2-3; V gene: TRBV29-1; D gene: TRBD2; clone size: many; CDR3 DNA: TGCAGCGTTGAAGATCAGGGACTAGCTCCGGCAGATACGCAGTATTTT; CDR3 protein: CSVEDQGLAPADTQYF
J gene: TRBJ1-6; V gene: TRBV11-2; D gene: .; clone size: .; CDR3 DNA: TGTGCCAGCAGCTTAGTTGGGGCAGGAGTGTCACCCCTCCACTTT; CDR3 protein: CASSLVGAGVSPLHF
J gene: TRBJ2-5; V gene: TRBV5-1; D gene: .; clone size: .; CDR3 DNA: TGCGCCAGCAGCTTGAAGGCGGGACAATACCAAGAGACCCAGTACTTC; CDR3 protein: CASSLKAGQYQETQYF
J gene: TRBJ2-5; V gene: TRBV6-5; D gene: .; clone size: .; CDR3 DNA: TGTGCCAGCAGTTACGCGACAGGCAAAGAGACCCAGTACTTC; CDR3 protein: CASSYATGKETQYF
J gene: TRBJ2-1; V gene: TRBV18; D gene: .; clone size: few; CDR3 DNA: TGTGCCAGCTCACCGGTAGGTTACAATGAGCAGTTCTTC; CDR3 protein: CASSPVGYNEQFF
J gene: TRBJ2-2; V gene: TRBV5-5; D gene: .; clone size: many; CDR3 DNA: TGTGCCAGCAGCTTTGGTCCAGGGGCCACCGGGGAGCTGTTTTTT; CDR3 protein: CASSFGPGATGELFF
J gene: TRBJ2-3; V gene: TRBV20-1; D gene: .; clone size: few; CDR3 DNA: TGCAGTGCTAGAATCGGGGTACGAGGCACAGATACGCAGTATTTT; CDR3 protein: CSARIGVRGTDTQYF
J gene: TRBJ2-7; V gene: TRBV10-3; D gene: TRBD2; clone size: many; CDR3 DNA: TGTGCCATCAGTGCGTGGGGGACTAGCGGGAGCAGATACGAGCAGTACTTC; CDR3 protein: CAISAWGTSGSRYEQYF
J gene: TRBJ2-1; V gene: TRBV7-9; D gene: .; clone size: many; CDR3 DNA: TGTGCCAGCAGCTTAGCGGGAATATACAATGAGCAGTTCTTC; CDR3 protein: CASSLAGIYNEQFF
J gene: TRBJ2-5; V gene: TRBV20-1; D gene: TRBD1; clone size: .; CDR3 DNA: TGCAGTGCTAGAGGCGGGACAGGGATTGGAAAGACCCAGTACTTC; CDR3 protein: CSARGGTGIGKTQYF
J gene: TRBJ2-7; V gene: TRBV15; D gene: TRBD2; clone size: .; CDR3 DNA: TGTGCCACCAGCAGAGGCCTCAGGCCTGGACTAGCGGGAGGGGGCTACGAGCAGTACTTC; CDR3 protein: CATSRGLRPGLAGGGYEQYF
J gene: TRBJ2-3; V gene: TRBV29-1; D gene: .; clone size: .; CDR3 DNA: TGCAGCGTTGAAATTACCTCTAGCACAGATACGCAGTATTTT; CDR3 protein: CSVEITSSTDTQYF
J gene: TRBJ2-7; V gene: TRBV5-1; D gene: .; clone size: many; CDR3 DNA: TGCGCCAGCAGCTTCAACAACGAGCAGTACTTC; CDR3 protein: CASSFNNEQYF
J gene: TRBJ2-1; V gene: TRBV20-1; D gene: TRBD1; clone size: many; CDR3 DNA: TGCAGTGCTAGACCCCGACAGGGGGGCTACAATGAGCAGTTCTTC; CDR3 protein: CSARPRQGGYNEQFF
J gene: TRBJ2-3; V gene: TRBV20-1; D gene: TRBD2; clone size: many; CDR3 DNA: TGCAGTGCACGGACTAGCGGGAGGAGGAATACGCAGTATTTT; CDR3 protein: CSARTSGRRNTQYF
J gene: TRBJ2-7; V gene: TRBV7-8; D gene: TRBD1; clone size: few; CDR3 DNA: TGTGCCAGCAGCGAAATGACAGGGAAGTACTTC; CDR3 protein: CASSEMTGKYF
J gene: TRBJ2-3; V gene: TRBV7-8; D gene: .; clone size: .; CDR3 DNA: TGTGCCAGCAGCTCACCTGCCAGGGAAAGGGGGACAGATACGCAGTATTTT; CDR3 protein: CASSSPARERGTDTQYF
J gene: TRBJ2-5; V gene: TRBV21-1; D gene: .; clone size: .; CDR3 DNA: TGTGCCAGCAGCAAACGGGCCCGGGTAGCGGTTATCCCACTAGAGGAGACCCAGTACTTC; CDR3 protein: CASSKRARVAVIPLEETQYF
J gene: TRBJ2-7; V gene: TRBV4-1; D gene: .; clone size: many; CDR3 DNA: TGCGCCAGCAGCCAAGTAATGTCCTACGAGCAGTACTTC; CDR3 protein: CASSQVMSYEQYF
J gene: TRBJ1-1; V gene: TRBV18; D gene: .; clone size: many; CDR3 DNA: TGTGCCAGCAGCCCAAACACTGAAGCTTTCTTT; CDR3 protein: CASSPNTEAFF
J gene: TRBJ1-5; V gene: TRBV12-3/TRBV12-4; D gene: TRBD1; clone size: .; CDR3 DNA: TGTGCCAGCAGTCCGACAGGGAGTCAGCCCCAGCATTTT; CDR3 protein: CASSPTGSQPQHF
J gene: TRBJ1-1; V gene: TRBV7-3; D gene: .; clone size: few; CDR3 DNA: TGTGCCAGCAGCTTAACGGAAGCAGGGATCGCTTTCTTT; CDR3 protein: CASSLTEAGIAFF
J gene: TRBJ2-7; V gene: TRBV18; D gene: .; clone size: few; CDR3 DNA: TGTGCCAGCTCACCAATGAAGGGAGTGTACGAGCAGTACTTC; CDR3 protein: CASSPMKGVYEQYF
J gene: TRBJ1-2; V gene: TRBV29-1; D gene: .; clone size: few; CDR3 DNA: TGCAGCGTTGAAGTCCCGGGACACCGGCCTTATGGCTACACCTTC; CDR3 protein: CSVEVPGHRPYGYTF
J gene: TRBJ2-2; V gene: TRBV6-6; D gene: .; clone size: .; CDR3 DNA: TGTGCCAGCAGTTTAGGAGCTGCCGGGGAGCTGTTTTTT; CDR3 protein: CASSLGAAGELFF
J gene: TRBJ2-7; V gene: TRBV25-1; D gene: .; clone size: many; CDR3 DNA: TGTGCCAGCAGTGACCCGGCTAGGACCTACTACGAGCAGTACTTC; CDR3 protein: CASSDPARTYYEQYF
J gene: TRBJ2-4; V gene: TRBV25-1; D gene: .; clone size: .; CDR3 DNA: TGTGCCAGCAGTGAGGCCGGGATAGCCAAAAACATTCAGTACTTC; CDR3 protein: CASSEAGIAKNIQYF
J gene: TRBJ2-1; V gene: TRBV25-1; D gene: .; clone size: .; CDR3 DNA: TGTGCCAGCAGTGAATGGGGCGGGACCGGCGAGCAGTTCTTC; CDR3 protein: CASSEWGGTGEQFF
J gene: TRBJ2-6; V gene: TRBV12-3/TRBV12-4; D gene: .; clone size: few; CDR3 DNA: TGTGCCAGCACCCTACAAAGCGTCCTGACTTTC; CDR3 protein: CASTLQSVLTF
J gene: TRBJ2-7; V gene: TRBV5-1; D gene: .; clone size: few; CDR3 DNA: TGCGCCAGCAGCTTGAAGTGGGGGAGCTCCTACGAGCAGTACTTC; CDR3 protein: CASSLKWGSSYEQYF
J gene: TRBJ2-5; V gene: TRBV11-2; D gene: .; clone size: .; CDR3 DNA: TGTGCCAGCAGCCCCATTAGCGGTCTGGGAACCCAGTACTTC; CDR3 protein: CASSPISGLGTQYF
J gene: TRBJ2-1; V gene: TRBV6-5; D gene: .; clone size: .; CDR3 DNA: TGTGCCAGCAGTTTATTGACACCCTCCTACAATGAGCAGTTCTTC; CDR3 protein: CASSLLTPSYNEQFF
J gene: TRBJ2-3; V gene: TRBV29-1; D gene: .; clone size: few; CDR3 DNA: TGCAGCGTTGAGCGGGACCGCAGCACAGATACGCAGTATTTT; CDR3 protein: CSVERDRSTDTQYF
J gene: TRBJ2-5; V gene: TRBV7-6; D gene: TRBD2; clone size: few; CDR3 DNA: TGTGCCAGCAGCCGATTGCCGACTAGCGGGAGGCAGTGGGGGACCCAGTACTTC; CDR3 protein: CASSRLPTSGRQWGTQYF
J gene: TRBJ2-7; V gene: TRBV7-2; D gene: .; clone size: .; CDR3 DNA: TGTGCCAGCAGCTTCAGGGGGGGGTGTGGAGAGCAGTACTTC; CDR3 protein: CASSFRGGCGEQYF
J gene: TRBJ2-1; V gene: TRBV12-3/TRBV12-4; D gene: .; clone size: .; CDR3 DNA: TGTGCCAGCAGTTTTAGGGAGGTAGCGACCTACAATGAGCAGTTCTTC; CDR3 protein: CASSFREVATYNEQFF
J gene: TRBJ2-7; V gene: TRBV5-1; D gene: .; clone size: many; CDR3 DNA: TGCGCCAGCCAGCTGGTGGCGGGCCACTACGAGCAGTACTTC; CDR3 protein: CASQLVAGHYEQYF
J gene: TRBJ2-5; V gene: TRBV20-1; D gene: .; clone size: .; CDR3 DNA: TGCAGTGCTGGTCCAGGGAACCAAGAGACCCAGTACTTC; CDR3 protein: CSAGPGNQETQYF